The clone carrying this T cell receptor (beta chain) was observed at least ten times. TCRdb ran MiXCR on the 5' RACE reads and lists one entry per CDR3 protein. This table has around 330,000 distinct CDR3 sequences, under 14% appearing once. The sample is drawn from a study of CD8 T cells in ankylosing spondylitis. The CDR3 runs to 13 residues. V dropped 1 base and J dropped 1 base, with 5 bases sitting between them. Germline V gene data show CDR1 as SGHDT and CDR2 as YYEEEE. The sample was blood, either unsorted or a sorted T cell fraction (not recorded which). V and J are TRBV5-6 and TRBJ1-2; D gene unclear. This clonotype originated in a female donor with ankylosing spondylitis or in good health (not recorded which). The CDR3 region has the DNA TGTGCCAGCAGCTTGAGGCATAACTATGGCTACACCTTC. It specifies CASSLRHNYGYTF.